This is a list of T cell receptor beta chains from one sample in a study of blood T cell repertoires in COVID-19. The assay was immunoSEQ multiplex PCR, and TCRdb's table has in-frame clones only and misses some. Among roughly 69,000 clones, around three quarters were seen once, and the ten largest hold roughly 4.8%. Sequencing used peripheral blood. These receptors were taken from a human donor in a cohort sampled during active COVID-19. CDR3s include the opening cysteine and the closing phenylalanine or tryptophan. The D gene is left open where the match is weak. Where a row states a size, it is once, few, many or the class of an expanded clone; other rows omit it.

NA	18	NA	TRBJ1-6	TRBV19	TGTGCCAGTAGTATCTCCCCAAACAACAGGCCCGGAGATTCACCCCTCCACTTT	CASSISPNNRPGDSPLHF
NA	15	NA	TRBJ2-1	TRBV7-2	TGTGCCAGCAGCCCTCGGGCGGGGTCCTACAATGAGCAGTTCTTC	CASSPRAGSYNEQFF
TRBD1	15	NA	TRBJ1-6	TRBV9	TGTGCCAGCAGCGTGGGTGGGACAGGGTCTTCACCCCTCCACTTT	CASSVGGTGSSPLHF
NA	15	NA	TRBJ2-3	TRBV5-1	TGCGCCAGCAGCCCGGGACTCCGCCTGGTTGATACGCAGTATTTT	CASSPGLRLVDTQYF
NA	14	NA	TRBJ2-7	TRBV6-5	TGTGCCAGCAAGGCAACAGGCTCCCTAGGGGAGCAGTACTTC	CASKATGSLGEQYF
NA	14	once	TRBJ2-3	TRBV9	TGTGCCAGCAGCGTAGTAGCGGACACAGATACGCAGTATTTT	CASSVVADTDTQYF
TRBD2	14	NA	TRBJ2-7	TRBV27	TGTGCCAGCAGTACACTAGCGGGGGGGCGGGAGCAGTACTTC	CASSTLAGGREQYF
TRBD1	15	NA	TRBJ1-2	TRBV5-1	TGCGCCAGCAGCTTATCAGGGGGCGAGGAGTATGGCTACACCTTC	CASSLSGGEEYGYTF
NA	13	once	TRBJ2-5	TRBV29-1	TGCAGCGTTGAAGCGGCTAGCCGAGAGACCCAGTACTTC	CSVEAASRETQYF
TRBD2	13	NA	TRBJ2-5	TRBV6-5	TGTGCCGGACGACTAGCGGGGGAGGAGACCCAGTACTTC	CAGRLAGEETQYF
TRBD1	18	NA	TRBJ2-1	TRBV5-1	TGCGCCAGCAGCAGCCGGGACAGGGGGTTCGCGAACTACAATGAGCAGTTCTTC	CASSSRDRGFANYNEQFF
NA	15	NA	TRBJ2-2	TRBV9	TGTGCCAGCAGCGTTGGGGCCGATAACACCGGGGAGCTGTTTTTT	CASSVGADNTGELFF
NA	13	NA	TRBJ1-1	TRBV3-1/TRBV3-2	TGTGCCAGCAGCCCACGCGGGAACACTGAAGCTTTCTTT	CASSPRGNTEAFF
TRBD1	14	NA	TRBJ2-2	TRBV2	TGTGCCAGCGGGACAGGGGTCACCACCGGGGAGCTGTTTTTT	CASGTGVTTGELFF
TRBD1	14	NA	TRBJ1-3	TRBV19	TGTGCCAGCACCGACAGGGCTTTTGGAAACACCATATATTTT	CASTDRAFGNTIYF
TRBD1	15	NA	TRBJ2-2	TRBV5-1	TGCGCCAGCAGCATCGGGACAGGGCGAACCGGGGAGCTGTTTTTT	CASSIGTGRTGELFF
TRBD2	15	NA	TRBJ2-5	TRBV19	TGTGCCAGTAGTATAGTGCGGGGGGTCCAAGAGACCCAGTACTTC	CASSIVRGVQETQYF
NA	14	NA	TRBJ2-7	TRBV21-1	TGTGCCAGCAGCAAAGCCCAGGGGGTGGGGGAGCAGTACTTC	CASSKAQGVGEQYF
TRBD2	17	many	TRBJ2-1	TRBV5-1	TGCGCCAGCAGCCCCTCCTCCGGTGGACTAGCTGGTCATGAGCAGTTCTTC	CASSPSSGGLAGHEQFF
NA	13	few	TRBJ1-6	TRBV28	TGTGCCAGCGGGGGCGGGGGGAATTCACCCCTCCACTTT	CASGGGGNSPLHF
NA	15	NA	TRBJ2-1	TRBV9	TGTGCCAGCAGCGTCAACGAAGCGTCCTACAATGAGCAGTTCTTC	CASSVNEASYNEQFF
TRBD1	14	once	TRBJ1-6	TRBV9	TGTGCCAGCAGTACCACAGGGGTGGGTTCACCCCTCCACTTT	CASSTTGVGSPLHF
TRBD2	16	NA	TRBJ2-1	TRBV5-1	TGCGCCAGCAGCTTGGAAGGCGGGGGCTCCTACAATGAGCAGTTCTTC	CASSLEGGGSYNEQFF
TRBD2	16	NA	TRBJ2-7	TRBV3-1/TRBV3-2	TGTGCCAGCAGCCAAGTTCCTAGCGGGGGAACCTACGAGCAGTACTTC	CASSQVPSGGTYEQYF
NA	15	few	TRBJ2-1	TRBV4-2	TGTGCCAGCAGCTACAGGACAGAGTCCTACAATGAGCAGTTCTTC	CASSYRTESYNEQFF
NA	13	few	TRBJ2-5	TRBV2	TGTGCCAGCTGCCTTAAACGGGGGGAGACCCAGTACTTC	CASCLKRGETQYF
NA	15	NA	TRBJ2-5	TRBV15	TGTGCCACCAGCAGAGATCCCGGGAGCCAAGAGACCCAGTACTTC	CATSRDPGSQETQYF
TRBD1	14	NA	TRBJ1-2	TRBV4-3	TGCGCCAGCAGCCAAGATCGCAGGGGGCGCGGCTACACCTTC	CASSQDRRGRGYTF
TRBD1	13	NA	TRBJ2-7	TRBV6-5	TGTGCCAGCCGGACAGGGTCGGCCTACGAGCAGTACTTC	CASRTGSAYEQYF
NA	15	once	TRBJ2-3	TRBV9	TGTGCCAGCAGCCCACCGGGAATCCGCACAGATACGCAGTATTTT	CASSPPGIRTDTQYF
NA	13	few	TRBJ2-7	TRBV27	TGTGCCAGCAGTTTGATAGGGGGCTACGAGCAGTACTTC	CASSLIGGYEQYF
TRBD2	16	NA	TRBJ2-5	TRBV6-2/TRBV6-3	TGTGCCAGCAGTTACCGTACTTTAGCGGGCCAAGAGACCCAGTACTTC	CASSYRTLAGQETQYF
TRBD1	15	NA	TRBJ1-1	TRBV30	TGTGCCTGGAGTGTAGACAGGGAGAAGCACACTGAAGCTTTCTTT	CAWSVDREKHTEAFF